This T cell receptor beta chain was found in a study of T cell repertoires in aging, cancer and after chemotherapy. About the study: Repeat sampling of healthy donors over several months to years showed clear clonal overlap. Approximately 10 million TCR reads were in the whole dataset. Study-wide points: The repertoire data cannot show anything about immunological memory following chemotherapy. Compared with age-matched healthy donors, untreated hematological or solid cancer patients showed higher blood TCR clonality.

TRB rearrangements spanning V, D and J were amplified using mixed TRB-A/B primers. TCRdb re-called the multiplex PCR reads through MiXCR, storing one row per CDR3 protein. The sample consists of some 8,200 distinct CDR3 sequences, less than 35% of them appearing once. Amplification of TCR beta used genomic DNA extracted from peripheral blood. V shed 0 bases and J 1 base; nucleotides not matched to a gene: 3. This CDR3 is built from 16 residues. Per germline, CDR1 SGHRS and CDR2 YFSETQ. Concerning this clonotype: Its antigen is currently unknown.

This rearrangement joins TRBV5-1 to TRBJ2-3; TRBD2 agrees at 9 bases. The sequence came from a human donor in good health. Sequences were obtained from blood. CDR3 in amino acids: CASSLVRGGRTDTQYF. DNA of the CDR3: TGCGCCAGCAGCTTGGTGCGGGGGGGCCGCACAGATACGCAGTATTTT.